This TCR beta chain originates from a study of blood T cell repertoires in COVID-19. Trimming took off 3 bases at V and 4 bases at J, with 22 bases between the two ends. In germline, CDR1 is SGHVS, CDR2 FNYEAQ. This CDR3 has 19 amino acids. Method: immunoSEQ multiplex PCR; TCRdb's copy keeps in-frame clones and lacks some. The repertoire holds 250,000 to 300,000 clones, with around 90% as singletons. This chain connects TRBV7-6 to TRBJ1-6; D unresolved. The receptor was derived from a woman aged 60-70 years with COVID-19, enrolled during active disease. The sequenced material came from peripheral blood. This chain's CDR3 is CASSFSPLVERTYNSPLHF. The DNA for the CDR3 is TGTGCCAGCAGCTTTTCGCCCCTTGTAGAGCGTACTTATAATTCACCCCTCCACTTT.